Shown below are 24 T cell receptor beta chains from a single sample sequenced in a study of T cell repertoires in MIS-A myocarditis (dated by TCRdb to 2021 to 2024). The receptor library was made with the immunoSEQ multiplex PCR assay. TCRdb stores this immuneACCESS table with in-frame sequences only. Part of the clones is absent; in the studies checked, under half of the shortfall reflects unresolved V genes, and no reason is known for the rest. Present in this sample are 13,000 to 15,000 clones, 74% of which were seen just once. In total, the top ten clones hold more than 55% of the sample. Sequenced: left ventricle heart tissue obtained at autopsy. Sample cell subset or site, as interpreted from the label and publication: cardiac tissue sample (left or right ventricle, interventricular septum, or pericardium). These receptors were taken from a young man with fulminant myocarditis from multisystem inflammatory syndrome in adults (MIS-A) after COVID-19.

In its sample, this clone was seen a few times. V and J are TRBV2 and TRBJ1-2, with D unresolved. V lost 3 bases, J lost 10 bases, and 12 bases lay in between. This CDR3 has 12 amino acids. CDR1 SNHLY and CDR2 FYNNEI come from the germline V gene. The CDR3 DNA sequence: TGTGCCAGCAGTGATCATTATGATGCCTACACCTTC. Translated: CASSDHYDAYTF.

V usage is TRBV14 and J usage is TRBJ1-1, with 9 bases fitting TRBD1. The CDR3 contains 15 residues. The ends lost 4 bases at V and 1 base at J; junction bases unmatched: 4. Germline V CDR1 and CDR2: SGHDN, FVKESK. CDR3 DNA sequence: TGTGCCAGCAGCCGTACAGGGGGCTGGAACACTGAAGCTTTCTTT. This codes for CASSRTGGWNTEAFF.

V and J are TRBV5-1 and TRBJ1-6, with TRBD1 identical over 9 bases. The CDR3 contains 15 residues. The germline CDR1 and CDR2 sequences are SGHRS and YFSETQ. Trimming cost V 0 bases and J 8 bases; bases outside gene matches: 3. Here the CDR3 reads CASSLDRGQYSPLHF. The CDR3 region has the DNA TGCGCCAGCAGCTTGGACAGGGGGCAATATTCACCCCTCCACTTT.

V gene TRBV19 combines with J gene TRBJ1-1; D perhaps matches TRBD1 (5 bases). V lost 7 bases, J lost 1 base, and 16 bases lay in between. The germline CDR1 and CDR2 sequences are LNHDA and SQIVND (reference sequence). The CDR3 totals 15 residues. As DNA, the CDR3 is TGTGCCAGTAAAGACAGCCCTAGTAAGAACACTGAAGCTTTCTTT. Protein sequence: CASKDSPSKNTEAFF.

This CDR3 is CASSRPPENTEAFF. CDR3 bases: TGTGCCAGCAGTCGTCCCCCCGAAAACACTGAAGCTTTCTTT. V and J are TRBV28 and TRBJ1-1; no reliable D call. The CDR3 spans 14 residues. V was pared by 5 bases and J by 2 bases, with 12 bases between. Germline CDR1 is MDHEN and CDR2 is SYDVKM.

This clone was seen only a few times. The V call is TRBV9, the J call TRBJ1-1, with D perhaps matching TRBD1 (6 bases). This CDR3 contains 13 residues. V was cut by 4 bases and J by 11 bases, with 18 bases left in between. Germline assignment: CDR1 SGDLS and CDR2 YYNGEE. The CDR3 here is CASSPLGQKEAFF. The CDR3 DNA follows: TGTGCCAGCAGCCCTCTCGGACAGAAGGAGGCTTTCTTT.

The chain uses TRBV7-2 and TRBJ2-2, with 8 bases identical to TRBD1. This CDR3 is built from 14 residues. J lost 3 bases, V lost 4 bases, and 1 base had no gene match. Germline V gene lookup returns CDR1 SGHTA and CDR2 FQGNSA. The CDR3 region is CASSWDRYTGELFF. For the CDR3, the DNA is TGTGCCAGCAGCTGGGACAGGTACACCGGGGAGCTGTTTTTT.

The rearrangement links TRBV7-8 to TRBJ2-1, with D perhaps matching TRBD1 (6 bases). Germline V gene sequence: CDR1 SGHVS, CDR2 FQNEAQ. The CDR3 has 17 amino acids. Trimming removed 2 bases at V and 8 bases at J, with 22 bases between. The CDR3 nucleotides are TGTGCCAGCAGCTTACTAAGGTTTCGGCAGGGGAGCGATGAGCAGTTCTTC. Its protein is CASSLLRFRQGSDEQFF. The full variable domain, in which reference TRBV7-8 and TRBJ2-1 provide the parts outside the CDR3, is GAGVSQSPRYKVAKRGQDVALRCDPISGHVSLFWYQQALGQGPEFLTYFQNEAQLDKSGLPSDRFFAERPEGSVSTLKIQRTQQEDSAVYLCASSLLRFRQGSDEQFFGPGTRLTVL.

The CDR3 protein is CSVFNWGDTQYF. In DNA, the CDR3 is TGCAGCGTTTTTAACTGGGGAGATACGCAGTATTTT. The chain links TRBV29-1 to TRBJ2-3, with D uncertain. Trimming pared 5 bases from V and 5 bases from J, leaving 11 bases between. The length of the CDR3 is 12 residues. CDR1 and CDR2 from the germline V gene are SQVTM and ANQGSEA.

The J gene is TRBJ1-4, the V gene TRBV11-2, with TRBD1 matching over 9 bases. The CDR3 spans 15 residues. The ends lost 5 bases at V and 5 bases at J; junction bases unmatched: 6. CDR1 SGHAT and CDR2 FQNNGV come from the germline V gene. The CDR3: CASSVVGTGNEKLFF. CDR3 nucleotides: TGTGCCAGCAGCGTGGTCGGGACAGGGAATGAAAAACTGTTTTTT.

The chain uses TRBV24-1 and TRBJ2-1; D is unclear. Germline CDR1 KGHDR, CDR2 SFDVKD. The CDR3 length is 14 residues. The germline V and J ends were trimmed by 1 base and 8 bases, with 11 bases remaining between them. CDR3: CATSDFRHIDEQFF. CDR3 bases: TGTGCCACCAGTGATTTCCGACACATCGATGAGCAGTTCTTC.

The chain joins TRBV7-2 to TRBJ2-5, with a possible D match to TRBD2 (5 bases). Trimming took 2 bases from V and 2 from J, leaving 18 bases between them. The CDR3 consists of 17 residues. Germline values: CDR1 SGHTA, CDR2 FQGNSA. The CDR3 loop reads CASSLLGSAALQETQYF. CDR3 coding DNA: TGTGCCAGCAGCTTATTGGGGAGTGCGGCCTTACAAGAGACCCAGTACTTC.

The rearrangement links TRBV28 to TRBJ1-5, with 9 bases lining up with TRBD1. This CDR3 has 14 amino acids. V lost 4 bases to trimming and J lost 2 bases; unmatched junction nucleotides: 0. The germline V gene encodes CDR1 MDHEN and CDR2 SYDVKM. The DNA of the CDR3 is TGTGCCAGCAGTTGGGACAGGGGCAATCAGCCCCAGCATTTT. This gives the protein CASSWDRGNQPQHF.

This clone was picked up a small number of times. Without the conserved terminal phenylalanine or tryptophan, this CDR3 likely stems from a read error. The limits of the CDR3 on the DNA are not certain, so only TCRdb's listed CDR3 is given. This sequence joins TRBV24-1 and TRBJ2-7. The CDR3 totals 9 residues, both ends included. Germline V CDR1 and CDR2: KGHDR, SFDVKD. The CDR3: CATSDLRVC.

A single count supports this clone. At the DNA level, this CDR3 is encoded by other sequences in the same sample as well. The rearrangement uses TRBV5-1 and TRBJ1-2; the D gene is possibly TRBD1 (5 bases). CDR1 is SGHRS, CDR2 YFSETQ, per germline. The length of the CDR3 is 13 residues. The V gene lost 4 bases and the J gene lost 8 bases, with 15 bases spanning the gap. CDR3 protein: CASSLARGYGYTF. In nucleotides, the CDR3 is TGCGCCAGCAGCCTAGCCCGGGGGTACGGCTACACCTTC. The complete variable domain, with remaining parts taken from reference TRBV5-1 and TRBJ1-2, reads KAGVTQTPRYLIKTRGQQVTLSCSPISGHRSVSWYQQTPGQGLQFLFEYFSETQRNKGNFPGRFSGRQFSNSRSEMNVSTLELGDSALYLCASSLARGYGYTFGSGTRLTVV.

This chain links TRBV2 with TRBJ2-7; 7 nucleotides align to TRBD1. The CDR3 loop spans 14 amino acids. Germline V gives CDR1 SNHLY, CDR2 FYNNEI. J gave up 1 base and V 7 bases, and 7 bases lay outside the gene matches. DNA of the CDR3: TGTGCCAGCAATGTACCGGGACAGTCCTACGAGCAGTACTTC. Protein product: CASNVPGQSYEQYF. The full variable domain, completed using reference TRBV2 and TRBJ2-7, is EPEVTQTPSHQVTQMGQEVILRCVPISNHLYFYWYRQILGQKVEFLVSFYNNEISEKSEIFDDQFSVERPDGSNFTLKIRSTKLEDSAMYFCASNVPGQSYEQYFGPGTRLTVT.

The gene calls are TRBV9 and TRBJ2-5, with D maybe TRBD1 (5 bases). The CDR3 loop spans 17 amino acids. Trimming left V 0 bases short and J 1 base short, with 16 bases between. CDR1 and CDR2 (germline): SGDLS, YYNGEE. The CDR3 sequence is CASSVAWGSSGQETQYF. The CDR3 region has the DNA TGTGCCAGCAGCGTAGCTTGGGGCTCCTCGGGCCAAGAGACCCAGTACTTC.

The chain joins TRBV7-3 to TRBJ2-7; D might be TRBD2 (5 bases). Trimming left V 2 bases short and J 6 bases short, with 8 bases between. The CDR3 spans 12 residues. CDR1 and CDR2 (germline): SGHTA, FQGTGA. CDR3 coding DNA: TGTGCCAGCAGCTTAGTTACTAGCGAGCAGTACTTC. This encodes CASSLVTSEQYF.

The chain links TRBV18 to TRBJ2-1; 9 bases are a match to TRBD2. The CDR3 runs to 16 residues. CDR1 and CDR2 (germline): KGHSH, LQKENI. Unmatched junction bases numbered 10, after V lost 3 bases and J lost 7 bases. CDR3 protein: CASSPAIAGARNEQFF. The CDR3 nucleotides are TGTGCCAGCTCACCGGCTATAGCGGGAGCACGAAATGAGCAGTTCTTC.

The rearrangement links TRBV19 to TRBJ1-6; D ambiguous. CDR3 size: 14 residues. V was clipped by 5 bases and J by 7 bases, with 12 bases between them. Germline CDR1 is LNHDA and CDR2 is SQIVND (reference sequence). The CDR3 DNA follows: TGTGCCAGTAGTGGTCTCCAGACCAATTCACCCCTCCACTTT. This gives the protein CASSGLQTNSPLHF.

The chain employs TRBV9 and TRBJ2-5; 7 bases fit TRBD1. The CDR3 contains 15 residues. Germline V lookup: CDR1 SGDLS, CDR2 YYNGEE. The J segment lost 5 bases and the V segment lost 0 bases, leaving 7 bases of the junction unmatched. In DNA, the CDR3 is TGTGCCAGCAGCGTAGAGGGGGCCGGTAAGGAGACCCAGTACTTC. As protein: CASSVEGAGKETQYF.

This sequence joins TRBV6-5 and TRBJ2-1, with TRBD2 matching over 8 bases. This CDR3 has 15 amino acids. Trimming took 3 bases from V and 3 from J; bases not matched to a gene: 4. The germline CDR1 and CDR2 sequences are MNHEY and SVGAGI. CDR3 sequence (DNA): TGTGCCAGCAGTTATGATCTAGCGGGCTACAATGAGCAGTTCTTC. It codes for CASSYDLAGYNEQFF.

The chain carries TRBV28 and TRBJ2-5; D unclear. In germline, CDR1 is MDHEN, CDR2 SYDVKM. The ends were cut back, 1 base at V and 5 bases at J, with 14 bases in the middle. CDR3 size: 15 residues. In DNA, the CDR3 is TGTGCCAGCAGTTTATTTTCGCGCGCGGTGGAGACCCAGTACTTC. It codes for CASSLFSRAVETQYF. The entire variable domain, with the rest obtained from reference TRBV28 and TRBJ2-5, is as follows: DVKVTQSSRYLVKRTGEKVFLECVQDMDHENMFWYRQDPGLGLRLIYFSYDVKMKEKGDIPEGYSVSREKKERFSLILESASTNQTSMYLCASSLFSRAVETQYFGPGTRLLVL.

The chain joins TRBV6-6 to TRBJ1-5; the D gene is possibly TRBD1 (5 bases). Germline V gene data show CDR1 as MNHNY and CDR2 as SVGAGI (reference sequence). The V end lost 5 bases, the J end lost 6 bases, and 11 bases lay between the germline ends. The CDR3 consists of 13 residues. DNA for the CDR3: TGTGCCAGCAGTGTCGGGGGGTCTCAGCCCCAGCATTTT. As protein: CASSVGGSQPQHF.